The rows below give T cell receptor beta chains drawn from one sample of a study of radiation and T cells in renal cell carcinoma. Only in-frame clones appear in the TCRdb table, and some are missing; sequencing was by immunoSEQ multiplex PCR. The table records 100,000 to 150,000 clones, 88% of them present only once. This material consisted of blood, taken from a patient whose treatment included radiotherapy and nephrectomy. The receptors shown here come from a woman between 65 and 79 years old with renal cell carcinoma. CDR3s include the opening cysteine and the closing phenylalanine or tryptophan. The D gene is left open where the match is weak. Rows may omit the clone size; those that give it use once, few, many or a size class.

CASSAVTAGANVLTF	TGTGCCAGCAGTGCGGTGACAGCTGGGGCCAACGTCCTGACTTTC	-	TRBV2	-	TRBJ2-6
CASSLAGSRPHEQYF	TGTGCCAGCAGCTTAGCCGGGAGTCGGCCCCACGAGCAGTACTTC	-	TRBV7-2	-	TRBJ2-7
CASSLRVRGGSYNEQFF	TGTGCCAGCAGCTTACGTGTGCGGGGGGGCTCCTACAATGAGCAGTTCTTC	-	TRBV11-2	TRBD2	TRBJ2-1
CASALRDNSDYGYTF	TGCGCCAGCGCTTTACGGGACAACTCGGACTATGGCTACACCTTC	-	TRBV5-1	-	TRBJ1-2
CASTTGGGNTIYF	TGTGCCAGCACAACTGGGGGGGGAAACACCATATATTTT	-	TRBV5-4	-	TRBJ1-3
CAWSVLKGAKYEQYF	TGTGCCTGGAGTGTACTAAAGGGGGCTAAATACGAGCAGTACTTC	-	TRBV30	TRBD1	TRBJ2-7
CASSVEGGEQYF	TGTGCCAGCAGTGTGGAGGGGGGCGAGCAGTACTTC	-	TRBV2	-	TRBJ2-7
CSVTRDRRLDEQFF	TGCAGCGTAACTCGGGACAGAAGATTGGATGAGCAGTTCTTC	-	TRBV29-1	TRBD1	TRBJ2-1
CASSEQTSEIGGELFF	TGTGCCAGCAGTGAGCAGACTAGCGAAATAGGCGGGGAGCTGTTTTTT	-	TRBV2	TRBD2	TRBJ2-2
CASSLSRQETQYF	TGTGCCAGCAGTTTATCCAGGCAAGAGACCCAGTACTTC	-	TRBV28	-	TRBJ2-5
CASSVRAGGANTGELFF	TGTGCCAGCAGCGTTAGGGCCGGAGGAGCGAACACCGGGGAGCTGTTTTTT	-	TRBV9	-	TRBJ2-2
CASTSRTGIGNTIYF	TGTGCCAGCACCTCCCGGACAGGGATTGGAAACACCATATATTTT	-	TRBV6-1	TRBD1	TRBJ1-3
CASRPGQGFGELFF	TGTGCCAGCAGACCCGGACAGGGATTCGGGGAGCTGTTTTTT	-	TRBV6-1	TRBD1	TRBJ2-2
CATSRGTYGNTIYF	TGTGCCACCAGCAGAGGGACGTATGGAAACACCATATATTTT	-	TRBV15	-	TRBJ1-3
CASSLDSGAGYTF	TGTGCCAGCAGCTTGGACAGCGGGGCTGGCTACACCTTC	-	TRBV11-3	-	TRBJ1-2
CAWGQVNQPQHF	TGTGCCTGGGGACAGGTCAATCAGCCCCAGCATTTT	-	TRBV30	TRBD1	TRBJ1-5
CASRWTYMNTEAFF	TGTGCCAGCAGGTGGACTTACATGAACACTGAAGCTTTCTTT	few	TRBV2	-	TRBJ1-1
CASSKTVWSTGTIYF	TGTGCCAGCAGTAAAACGGTATGGTCAACGGGCACCATATATTTT	once	TRBV7-8	-	TRBJ1-3
CATSSRDQPQHF	TGTGCCACCAGCTCAAGAGATCAGCCCCAGCATTTT	-	TRBV15	-	TRBJ1-5
CASTRGDEQYF	TGTGCCAGCACCCGGGGGGACGAGCAGTACTTC	-	TRBV21-1	-	TRBJ2-7
CASSLAAGVFLSSGANVLTF	TGTGCCAGCAGCTTGGCGGCAGGGGTCTTTCTTTCCTCTGGGGCCAACGTCCTGACTTTC	-	TRBV5-8	-	TRBJ2-6
CASSYSTGGTGELFF	TGTGCCAGCAGTTACTCGACAGGGGGCACCGGGGAGCTGTTTTTT	-	TRBV6-6	TRBD1	TRBJ2-2
CASSLLGTGAGDTEAFF	TGTGCCAGCAGCCTGTTAGGGACAGGGGCGGGGGACACTGAAGCTTTCTTT	once	TRBV7-2	TRBD1	TRBJ1-1
CAWSLDRGVPYNSPLHF	TGTGCCTGGAGTCTGGACAGGGGAGTTCCTTATAATTCACCCCTCCACTTT	once	TRBV30	TRBD1	TRBJ1-6
CASSVRVAGNTIYF	TGTGCCAGCAGTGTGAGGGTTGCTGGAAACACCATATATTTT	-	TRBV2	-	TRBJ1-3
CASSLAGFYEQYF	TGTGCCAGCAGCTTGGCAGGGTTCTACGAGCAGTACTTC	-	TRBV5-6	-	TRBJ2-7
CASSQDPGWEPQHF	TGTGCCAGCAGCCAAGATCCAGGGTGGGAGCCCCAGCATTTT	few	TRBV4-2	-	TRBJ1-5
CSVDAGSTDTQYF	TGCAGCGTTGATGCCGGAAGCACAGATACGCAGTATTTT	once	TRBV29-1	-	TRBJ2-3
CASSLGQIYGYTF	TGCGCCAGCAGCTTGGGGCAGATCTATGGCTACACCTTC	-	TRBV5-1	-	TRBJ1-2
CASSQASGSSNQPQHF	TGCGCCAGCAGCCAAGCCTCGGGCAGTAGCAATCAGCCCCAGCATTTT	-	TRBV4-1	-	TRBJ1-5
CASSFVGQRGEKLFF	TGTGCCAGCAGTTTCGTAGGACAGCGAGGGGAAAAACTGTTTTTT	-	TRBV28	-	TRBJ1-4
CASSPLAGGTGELFF	TGTGCCAGTAGTCCCCTAGCGGGGGGGACCGGGGAGCTGTTTTTT	once	TRBV19	TRBD2	TRBJ2-2
CASLVVSNVLTF	TGTGCCAGCCTCGTAGTTTCCAACGTCCTGACTTTC	-	TRBV7-2	-	TRBJ2-6
CASRSPSGQYNSPLHF	TGTGCAAGTCGCTCACCGTCGGGACAGTATAATTCACCCCTCCACTTT	-	TRBV12-2	-	TRBJ1-6
CASSPRTSGGYEQYF	TGTGCCAGCAGCCCCAGGACTAGCGGGGGCTACGAGCAGTACTTC	-	TRBV11-3	TRBD2	TRBJ2-7
CSASTLNEQFF	TGCAGTGCTAGTACCTTGAATGAGCAGTTCTTC	-	TRBV20-1	-	TRBJ2-1
CASRPGQANTEAFF	TGTGCCAGCAGACCGGGACAGGCGAACACTGAAGCTTTCTTT	-	TRBV6-5	TRBD1	TRBJ1-1
CSVKPGSKGYTF	TGCAGCGTCAAACCGGGATCTAAGGGCTACACCTTC	-	TRBV29-1	-	TRBJ1-2
CASSLEGPIYF	TGTGCCAGCAGCTTAGAAGGACCCATATATTTT	-	TRBV11-3	-	TRBJ1-3
CASSLAGAGANVLTF	TGTGCCAGCAGCTTAGCGGGGGCTGGGGCCAACGTCCTGACTTTC	-	TRBV7-9	-	TRBJ2-6
CASSPTGIPYEQYF	TGTGCCAGCTCACCGACAGGAATTCCCTACGAGCAGTACTTC	-	TRBV18	-	TRBJ2-7
CASSLAGTGRADTQYF	TGCGCCAGCAGCTTGGCCGGGACAGGGCGCGCAGATACGCAGTATTTT	-	TRBV5-1	TRBD1	TRBJ2-3
CASRGTGSSYEQYF	TGTGCCAGCAGAGGTACAGGGAGCTCCTACGAGCAGTACTTC	-	TRBV7-9	-	TRBJ2-7
CASGGVFNSPLHF	TGTGCCAGCGGAGGGGTCTTTAATTCACCCCTCCACTTT	few	TRBV9	-	TRBJ1-6
CASSSPGTETQYF	TGTGCCAGCAGTTCACCCGGGACAGAGACCCAGTACTTC	-	TRBV28	-	TRBJ2-5
CASSLRETRSTETQYF	TGTGCCAGCAGCTTACGTGAGACTAGAAGTACAGAGACCCAGTACTTC	-	TRBV11-1	-	TRBJ2-5
CAISDPFGRRGGNTIYF	TGTGCCATCAGCGACCCCTTCGGACGCAGGGGAGGAAACACCATATATTTT	-	TRBV10-3	-	TRBJ1-3
CASSPGLRGNYGYTF	TGTGCCAGCAGCCCAGGCCTTAGGGGGAACTATGGCTACACCTTC	-	TRBV11-3	-	TRBJ1-2
CASSISAGNQPQHF	TGTGCCAGCAGTATTTCGGCGGGGAATCAGCCCCAGCATTTT	-	TRBV11-2	-	TRBJ1-5
CASSLAGRGDQPQHF	TGTGCCAGCAGCTTAGCGGGAAGGGGAGATCAGCCCCAGCATTTT	-	TRBV7-2	-	TRBJ1-5
CASSPGGSSLYEQYF	TGTGCCAGCAGTCCAGGGGGTAGCAGCCTCTACGAGCAGTACTTC	-	TRBV11-3	TRBD1	TRBJ2-7
CASSPTGGSQPQHF	TGTGCCAGCAGTCCGACAGGGGGAAGTCAGCCCCAGCATTTT	-	TRBV6-6	TRBD1	TRBJ1-5
CASSQTGVYGYTF	TGTGCCAGCAGTCAGACAGGGGTCTATGGCTACACCTTC	-	TRBV6-6	TRBD1	TRBJ1-2
CASSEAGMGAFF	TGTGCCAGCAGTGAAGCCGGAATGGGAGCTTTCTTT	once	TRBV6-1	-	TRBJ1-1
CASSNRLAGGISEQFF	TGTGCCAGCAGCAACAGACTAGCGGGGGGAATTTCTGAGCAGTTCTTC	-	TRBV21-1	-	TRBJ2-1